The entry that follows covers one T cell receptor beta chain sequence. Its antigen is undetermined. The junction shows a germline mismatch at one end, possibly a read error. These data originate in a study of T-cell memory formation after mild COVID-19. Across the whole study: Clustering of TCRs was largely donor specific.

The CDR3 length is 13 residues. The germline V gene encodes CDR1 ENHRY and CDR2 SYGVKD. From the 5' RACE reads, TCRdb called clonotypes with MiXCR, one entry per CDR3 protein. The data show about 140,000 distinct CDR3 sequences, 14% seen once. Study-level findings and limits: In pre-infection memory, a portion of responding clones appeared, which suggested that cross-reactive memory joined.

The rearrangement joins TRBV10-3 to TRBJ2-7; 9 bases are shared with TRBD2. The sequence was obtained from an adult woman who had mild COVID-19 (a few samples of this study predate the infection). Cell type and time point are not known. The sequenced material came from PBMCs or a T cell subset sorted from them (not recorded which). The CDR3 spells CATGTSRSFEQYF. CDR3 sequence (DNA): TGTGCCACAGGGACTAGCCGATCCTTCGAGCAGTACTTC.